The entry below describes one TCR beta chain. Method: immunoSEQ multiplex PCR; TCRdb's copy keeps in-frame clones and lacks some. The table has 45,000 to 55,000 clones, roughly 90% seen once; the top ten hold 1.9%. The CDR3 is 13 amino acids. Deletions cut 0 bases from V and 1 base from J, with 3 bases between. CDR1 is SGHDN, CDR2 FVKESK, per germline. This specimen comes from a study of T cell changes during pregnancy in multiple sclerosis. The chain carries TRBV14 and TRBJ1-1; D gene ambiguous. Sample: peripheral blood, taken in the first trimester of pregnancy. The sequence came from a female donor with multiple sclerosis, enrolled in a pregnancy study. The CDR3 DNA is TGTGCCAGCAGCCAAGATCAGAACACTGAAGCTTTCTTT. Protein sequence: CASSQDQNTEAFF.